This TCR beta chain was recovered during a study of T cell repertoires in cytomegalovirus infection. About the research overall: Shared public TCR beta signatures pointed to both CMV infection and a matching HLA type.

This clonotype has at least ten counts. The antigen is unknown. Per germline, CDR1 SGHTA and CDR2 FQGNSA. The CDR3 is 15 amino acids. J gave up 5 bases and V 5 bases, and 11 bases lay outside the gene matches. General study results and limits: Accumulated public TCR beta family frequency recognized individuals carrying CMV together with the relevant HLA. The ex vivo response showed dominance by HLA-C-restricted CMV-specific TCR beta clonotypes.

TCRdb used MiXCR to reprocess the reads, holding one entry per CDR3 protein. The table shows about 260,000 distinct CDR3 sequences, with around 8.7% occurring only once. This TCR came from a human donor in good health (CMV status not recorded). Some clones in this sample may be carry-over from other donors' samples. The specimen sequenced was PBMCs. This sequence joins TRBV7-2 and TRBJ2-7; 8 nucleotides match TRBD1. DNA for the CDR3: TGTGCCAGCAGCAAAAGCCCAGGGGGCTACGACGAGCAGTACTTC. Its translation: CASSKSPGGYDEQYF.